Below are 10 T cell receptor beta chains sequenced from a single sample in a study of PD-1 blockade in classical Hodgkin lymphoma. Described time point: cycle 4 day 1 (C4D1), after 6 weeks of nivolumab. Every patient experienced relapse after autologous stem cell transplantation, and brentuximab vedotin exposure varied. Some clones are missing from TCRdb's copy, which holds only in-frame ones; the method was immunoSEQ multiplex PCR. The sample has over 50,000 clones, about 89% seen once. This material consisted of peripheral blood mononuclear cells (PBMCs), taken before the fourth cycle of nivolumab. The receptor set was obtained from a human donor with classical Hodgkin lymphoma.

By its share, this clone is medium-sized. V usage is TRBV19 and J usage is TRBJ1-5; D gene uncertain. Germline values: CDR1 LNHDA, CDR2 SQIVND (reference sequence). V shed 7 bases and J shed 4 bases, with 20 bases lying between them. The CDR3 runs 16 residues. CDR3: CASKEGRLKKNQPQHF. The CDR3 DNA reads TGTGCCAGTAAGGAGGGTCGGCTTAAGAAAAATCAGCCCCAGCATTTT.

The rearrangement links TRBV15 to TRBJ1-1, with D possibly being TRBD1 (5 bases). Germline-derived CDR1 and CDR2 are LNHNV and YYDKDF (reference sequence). The CDR3 has 14 residues. Trimming took 1 base from V and 7 from J, leaving 13 bases between them. CDR3 nucleotides: TGTGCCACCAGCAGAGGGGATCCAGGGCTTGAAGCTTTCTTT. This translates into CATSRGDPGLEAFF.

This clone occurred once. The gene calls are TRBV7-6 and TRBJ2-1; 12 positions match TRBD2. The CDR3 consists of 15 residues. Germline V gene data show CDR1 as SGHVS and CDR2 as FNYEAQ. Losses at the gene ends were 4 bases for V and 4 bases for J; bases not matched to a gene: 2. The CDR3 DNA is TGTGCCAGCAGCTCCCTAGCGGGAGGGTACAATGAGCAGTTCTTC. Translating gives CASSSLAGGYNEQFF.

V and J are TRBV2 and TRBJ2-5; TRBD1 matches 7 bases. Germline V gene sequence: CDR1 SNHLY, CDR2 FYNNEI. J lost 4 bases, V lost 5 bases, and 7 bases had no gene match. CDR3 length equals 14 residues. The CDR3 DNA sequence: TGTGCCAGCAGTATAGACAGGGTTCCAGAGACCCAGTACTTC. Protein sequence: CASSIDRVPETQYF.

This chain uses TRBV19 with TRBJ2-7, with D uncertain. Trimming left V 2 bases short and J 3 bases short, with 14 bases between. This CDR3 is built from 15 residues. Per the germline V gene, CDR1 is LNHDA and CDR2 is SQIVND (reference sequence). The CDR3 DNA reads as TGTGCCAGTAGTATACAAGGGTCCACCAACTACGAGCAGTACTTC. It yields the protein CASSIQGSTNYEQYF.

The V and J genes are TRBV6-5 and TRBJ2-1, with 13 bases fitting TRBD2. Unmatched junction bases numbered 6, after V lost 4 bases and J lost 9 bases. Germline assignment: CDR1 MNHEY and CDR2 SVGAGI. There are 15 residues in the CDR3. The CDR3 DNA sequence: TGTGCCAGCAGTTTGGGACTAGCGGGAAAGGGTGAGCAGTTCTTC. Translating it yields CASSLGLAGKGEQFF.

Only a few counts were recorded for this clone. The chain has TRBV4-2 and TRBJ2-1, with 9 positions matching TRBD2. Germline V lookup: CDR1 LGHNA, CDR2 YNFKEQ. V was clipped by 2 bases and J by 1 base; unmatched bases: 6. The CDR3 spans 17 residues. CDR3 region: CASSQSPGLASYNEQFF. In DNA form, the CDR3 reads TGTGCCAGCAGCCAATCACCGGGACTAGCATCCTACAATGAGCAGTTCTTC.

The CDR3 sequence: CASSSSGTGLISGANVLTF. The CDR3 DNA is TGTGCCAGCAGTTCCTCCGGGACAGGTCTAATCTCTGGGGCCAACGTCCTGACTTTC. The genes are TRBV27 and TRBJ2-6; 8 positions match TRBD1. The CDR3 is 19 amino acids. V shed 4 bases, J shed 0 bases, and the junction held 11 bases outside the gene matches. Germline V gene data show CDR1 as MNHEY and CDR2 as SMNVEV (reference sequence).

The rearrangement links TRBV7-9 to TRBJ2-7; TRBD2 agrees at 9 bases. The V segment lost 1 base and the J segment 2 bases; nucleotides outside the gene matches: 3. CDR1 is SEHNR and CDR2 is FQNEAQ in the germline V gene (reference sequence). This CDR3 is 15 amino acids long. CDR3 residues: CASSLGTSETYEQYF. The CDR3 DNA reads as TGTGCCAGCAGCTTAGGGACTAGCGAGACCTACGAGCAGTACTTC.

The genes are TRBV6-5 and TRBJ2-3, with TRBD1 matching over 7 bases. V lost 5 bases to trimming and J lost 9 bases; unmatched junction nucleotides: 8. The CDR3 has 13 amino acids. CDR1 is MNHEY, CDR2 SVGAGI, per germline. CDR3 protein: CASSRTTGVTQYF. Written as DNA, the CDR3 is TGTGCCAGCAGTAGGACAACAGGGGTCACGCAGTATTTT.